These 24 T cell receptor beta chains were all obtained from the same sample, sequenced in a study of blood T cell repertoires in COVID-19. Clones were sequenced by immunoSEQ multiplex PCR, and TCRdb holds only the in-frame ones, with some missing. In the table there are roughly 130,000 clones, about 74% of which are singletons. Sequencing input: peripheral blood. The source is a man aged 50 to 60 with acute or convalescent COVID-19.

The CDR3 region is CASRFGANYGYTF. CDR3 nucleotides: TGTGCCAGCAGGTTCGGGGCTAACTATGGCTACACCTTC. V is TRBV2 and J is TRBJ1-2, with D hard to call. Germline CDR1 is SNHLY and CDR2 is FYNNEI. This CDR3 contains 13 residues. V lost 6 bases and J 0 bases, leaving 8 bases between the germline ends.

This rearrangement joins TRBV5-6 to TRBJ1-2; 8 bases are a match to TRBD1. The CDR3 is 14 amino acids. Germline values: CDR1 SGHDT, CDR2 YYEEEE. The V gene end was trimmed by 4 bases and the J gene end by 5 bases; junction bases not matched to a gene: 7. The CDR3 is CASSTGQAFYGYTF. DNA for the CDR3: TGTGCCAGCAGCACGGGACAGGCTTTTTATGGCTACACCTTC.

The gene calls are TRBV30 and TRBJ2-3; 7 nucleotides agree with TRBD2. Unmatched junction bases numbered 3, after V lost 3 bases and J lost 6 bases. The germline CDR1 and CDR2 sequences are GTSNPN and SVGIG (reference sequence). The CDR3 runs 12 residues. CDR3 DNA: TGTGCCTGGAGGATGGGAGGGGATACGCAGTATTTT. Amino acids: CAWRMGGDTQYF.

This clone showed up just once. The V call is TRBV19, the J call TRBJ1-5, with D tentatively TRBD1 (6 bases). Germline V gives CDR1 LNHDA, CDR2 SQIVND (reference sequence). The V and J ends lost 11 bases and 1 base respectively, with 15 bases between them. The CDR3 consists of 14 residues. The CDR3 reads CASKRGGSNQPQHF. DNA of the CDR3: TGTGCCTCAAAGAGGGGGGGCAGCAATCAGCCCCAGCATTTT.

This chain links TRBV7-2 with TRBJ1-1; 9 nucleotides line up with TRBD1. V lost 2 bases, J lost 5 bases, and 9 bases stayed unmatched. In germline, CDR1 is SGHTA, CDR2 FQGNSA. The CDR3 contains 16 residues. The CDR3: CASSLYVTGGGTEAFF. CDR3 coding DNA: TGTGCCAGCAGCTTATACGTGACAGGGGGGGGAACTGAAGCTTTCTTT.

The chain joins TRBV11-1 to TRBJ2-5; perhaps TRBD2 as D (6 bases). Germline CDR1 is SGHAT and CDR2 is FQDESV (reference sequence). V lost 1 base, J lost 3 bases, and 9 bases lay in between. The CDR3 consists of 14 residues. Here the CDR3 DNA reads TGTGCCAGCAGCTTAGTGGGGGAGGAAGAGACCCAGTACTTC. Its protein is CASSLVGEEETQYF.

The sample holds a few counts of this clone. The rearrangement links TRBV4-2 to TRBJ1-2, with D possibly being TRBD1 (6 bases). The length of the CDR3 is 15 residues. Germline assignment: CDR1 LGHNA and CDR2 YNFKEQ. V was shortened by 1 base and J by 3 bases, with 12 bases between the two germline ends. Here the CDR3 DNA reads TGTGCCAGCAGCCAAGTTCTGGGGGCGGACTATGGCTACACCTTC. Its translation: CASSQVLGADYGYTF.

The chain has TRBV7-6 and TRBJ1-6; D is uncertain. Trimming stripped 1 base from V and 6 bases from J, with 7 bases between. The CDR3 has 14 amino acids. Germline lookup yields CDR1 SGHVS and CDR2 FNYEAQ. The CDR3 loop is CASSLGRLNSPLHF. For the CDR3, the DNA is TGTGCCAGCAGCTTAGGGAGGCTTAATTCACCCCTCCACTTT.

This clone appeared a few times. The chain has TRBV30 and TRBJ1-5; D perhaps matches TRBD1 (5 bases). V gave up 1 base and J gave up 4 bases, with 8 bases separating them. The CDR3 contains 13 residues. CDR1 and CDR2 from the germline V gene are GTSNPN and SVGIG (reference sequence). CDR3 DNA: TGTGCCTGGAGTGACAGGAGTAATCAGCCCCAGCATTTT. Translated, it gives CAWSDRSNQPQHF. Using reference TRBV30 and TRBJ1-5 for the parts outside the CDR3, the full variable domain is SQTIHQWPATLVQPVGSPLSLECTVEGTSNPNLYWYRQAAGRGLQLLFYSVGIGQISSEVPQNLSASRPQDRQFILSSKKLLLSDSGFYLCAWSDRSNQPQHFGDGTRLSIL.

This rearrangement joins TRBV5-6 to TRBJ2-7, with D perhaps TRBD2 (5 bases). V was trimmed by 4 bases and J by 3 bases, leaving 23 bases between them. The CDR3 contains 17 residues. Germline assignment: CDR1 SGHDT and CDR2 YYEEEE. In nucleotides, the CDR3 is TGTGCCAGCAGCCTATCATTGGGCGGGCGCAAGGGCTACGAGCAGTACGTC. Translated, it gives CASSLSLGGRKGYEQYV.

The chain links TRBV6-5 to TRBJ2-7, with TRBD2 matching over 8 bases. Germline V gene lookup returns CDR1 MNHEY and CDR2 SVGAGI. This CDR3 is 13 amino acids long. V trimming: 6 bases; J trimming: 3 bases; junction bases outside the gene matches: 4. CDR3 loop: CASRGTRNYEQYF. CDR3 coding DNA: TGTGCCAGCAGAGGGACTAGAAACTACGAGCAGTACTTC.

This clone was recorded a few times. The V and J genes are TRBV6-1 and TRBJ1-1, with D perhaps TRBD1 (6 bases). V shed 1 base and J shed 6 bases, with 15 bases lying between them. The CDR3 spans 15 residues. The V gene's germline CDR1 is MNHNS and CDR2 SASEGT. In DNA, the CDR3 is TGTGCCAGCAGTGAAGGTCAGGGGCCTAAGTCTGAAGCTTTCTTT. Translating gives CASSEGQGPKSEAFF.

This chain connects TRBV5-1 to TRBJ1-6; 8 nucleotides align to TRBD1. The CDR3 consists of 16 residues. In germline, CDR1 is SGHRS, CDR2 YFSETQ. The ends lost 7 bases at V and 10 bases at J; junction bases unmatched: 16. In DNA, the CDR3 is TGCGCCAGCCATAGCGACCTTCAGGGGGCACGGTCACCCCTCCACTTT. It encodes CASHSDLQGARSPLHF. Supplemented by reference TRBV5-1 and TRBJ1-6, the full variable domain reads KAGVTQTPRYLIKTRGQQVTLSCSPISGHRSVSWYQQTPGQGLQFLFEYFSETQRNKGNFPGRFSGRQFSNSRSEMNVSTLELGDSALYLCASHSDLQGARSPLHFGNGTRLTVT.

This clone is a singleton in its sample. The genes are TRBV6-1 and TRBJ2-5; 9 bases align to TRBD2. Trimming took 3 bases from V and 1 from J; bases not matched to a gene: 6. Per germline, CDR1 MNHNS and CDR2 SASEGT. The CDR3 is 16 amino acids. Here the CDR3 reads CASSDIQRGAQETQYF. The CDR3 coding sequence is TGTGCCAGCAGTGATATCCAGCGGGGGGCCCAAGAGACCCAGTACTTC.

V is TRBV6-9 and J is TRBJ2-5; D might be TRBD2 (6 bases). The CDR3 runs to 13 residues. The ends were cut back, 0 bases at V and 5 bases at J, with 7 bases in the middle. Germline V lookup: CDR1 MNHGY, CDR2 SVAAGI. DNA for the CDR3: TGTGCCAGCAGTTATTCAGGGAGGGAGACCCAGTACTTC. Residues: CASSYSGRETQYF.

This sequence joins TRBV12-3 or TRBV12-4 and TRBJ2-2; 7 bases are shared with TRBD1. The CDR3 length is 13 residues. V shed 1 base, J shed 8 bases, and the junction held 1 base outside the gene matches. CDR3: CASSLDRGGELFF. The CDR3 DNA is TGTGCCAGCAGTTTAGACAGGGGAGGGGAGCTGTTTTTT.

This clone was detected a few times. The CDR3 protein is CASSSRGLAREQYF. For the CDR3, the DNA is TGCGCCAGCAGCTCCCGGGGGTTAGCTCGGGAGCAGTACTTC. V and J are TRBV5-1 and TRBJ2-7; possibly TRBD2 for D (6 bases). The CDR3 covers 14 residues. Deletions cut 3 bases from V and 7 bases from J, with 17 bases between. Germline lookup yields CDR1 SGHRS and CDR2 YFSETQ.

The chain links TRBV28 to TRBJ1-4; 9 positions match TRBD1. J lost 8 bases, V lost 7 bases, and 5 bases had no gene match. CDR3 size: 13 residues. Germline CDR1 MDHEN, CDR2 SYDVKM. The CDR3 spells CASMGTGKEKLFF. CDR3 nucleotides: TGTGCCAGCATGGGGACAGGGAAAGAAAAACTGTTTTTT.

In DNA form, the CDR3 reads TGTGCCAGCAGGGGGGACAGACCGCCCCAGCATTTT. It encodes CASRGDRPPQHF. The V call is TRBV2, the J call TRBJ1-5; the match to TRBD1 covers 7 bases. In germline, CDR1 is SNHLY, CDR2 FYNNEI. The CDR3 consists of 12 residues. The V segment lost 6 bases and the J segment 9 bases; nucleotides outside the gene matches: 5.

The V and J genes are TRBV28 and TRBJ2-1; no reliable D call. The CDR3 covers 13 residues. Germline-derived CDR1 and CDR2 are MDHEN and SYDVKM. The germline V and J ends were trimmed by 2 bases and 4 bases, with 6 bases remaining between them. Here the CDR3 reads CASSLNNYNEQFF. Written as DNA, the CDR3 is TGTGCCAGCAGTTTAAATAATTACAATGAGCAGTTCTTC. The entire variable domain, with the rest obtained from reference TRBV28 and TRBJ2-1, is as follows: DVKVTQSSRYLVKRTGEKVFLECVQDMDHENMFWYRQDPGLGLRLIYFSYDVKMKEKGDIPEGYSVSREKKERFSLILESASTNQTSMYLCASSLNNYNEQFFGPGTRLTVL.

This clone was seen ten or more times. The chain carries TRBV3-1 (or the pseudogene TRBV3-2) and TRBJ2-7; D uncertain. Germline CDR1 is LGHDT and CDR2 is YNNKEL (reference sequence). The CDR3 runs 13 residues. Trimming removed 4 bases from V and 3 bases from J, with 10 bases in between. CDR3 amino acids: CASSPGPFYEQYV. The CDR3 region has the DNA TGTGCCAGCAGCCCGGGTCCTTTCTACGAGCAGTACGTC.

The V gene is TRBV13, the J gene TRBJ2-3; 9 nucleotides align to TRBD2. Germline V gives CDR1 PRHDT, CDR2 FYEKMQ (reference sequence). The CDR3 covers 15 residues. J gave up 4 bases and V 6 bases, and 8 bases lay outside the gene matches. CDR3 sequence: CASREGLAVADTQYF. The CDR3 DNA reads TGTGCCAGCAGAGAGGGACTAGCTGTGGCAGATACGCAGTATTTT.

The chain joins TRBV7-9 to TRBJ1-1; D is ambiguous. In germline, CDR1 is SEHNR, CDR2 FQNEAQ (reference sequence). Between the trimmed V and J ends, which lost 5 bases and 0 bases, there was a span of 7 bases. The CDR3 has 13 amino acids. Here the CDR3 DNA reads TGTGCCAGCAGCCCTGAGATGAACACTGAAGCTTTCTTT. It specifies CASSPEMNTEAFF.

The gene calls are TRBV3-1 (or the pseudogene TRBV3-2) and TRBJ1-2; D is unresolved. From germline, CDR1 is LGHDT and CDR2 YNNKEL (reference sequence). The V gene lost 2 bases and the J gene lost 8 bases, with 9 bases spanning the gap. The CDR3 runs to 12 residues. The CDR3 loop reads CASSQSSRGYTF. The DNA for the CDR3 is TGTGCCAGCAGCCAATCGTCACGGGGCTACACCTTC.